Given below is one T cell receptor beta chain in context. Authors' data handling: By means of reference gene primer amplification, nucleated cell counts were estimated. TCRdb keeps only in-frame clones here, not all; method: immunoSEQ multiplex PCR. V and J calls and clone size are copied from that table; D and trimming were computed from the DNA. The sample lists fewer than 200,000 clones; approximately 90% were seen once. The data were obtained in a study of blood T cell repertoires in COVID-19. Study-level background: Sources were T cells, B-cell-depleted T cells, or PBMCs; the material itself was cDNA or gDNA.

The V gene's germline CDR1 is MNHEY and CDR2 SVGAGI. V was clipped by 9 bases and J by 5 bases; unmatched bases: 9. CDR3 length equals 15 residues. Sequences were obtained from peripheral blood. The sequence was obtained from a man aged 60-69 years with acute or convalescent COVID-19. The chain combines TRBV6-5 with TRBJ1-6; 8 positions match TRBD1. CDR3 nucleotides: TGTGCCAGTGCTGGGGACAGGCTTAATAATTCACCCCTCCACTTT. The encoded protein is CASAGDRLNNSPLHF.